One sample yielded the 14 T cell receptor beta chains listed below, sequenced in a study of cytomegalovirus exposure and HLA in healthy donors. Repertoires were generated with immunoSEQ multiplex PCR, while TCRdb's copy carries only in-frame clones and drops some. The profile shows 150,000 to 200,000 clones, around 85% of them singletons. Sequencing input: PBMCs. The receptors were gathered from a man aged 18 to 29 in good health and CMV-seropositive.

This clone was observed once. The chain joins TRBV6-1 to TRBJ2-7; the match to TRBD1 covers 8 bases. Per germline, CDR1 MNHNS and CDR2 SASEGT. Trimming removed 2 bases from V and 3 bases from J; junction bases left unmatched: 6. This CDR3 region has 15 residues. As DNA, the CDR3 is TGTGCCAGCAGTGAACAGGGGGCCCTAATCTACGAGCAGTACTTC. Its translation is CASSEQGALIYEQYF.

The chain employs TRBV29-1 and TRBJ1-2, with TRBD1 matching over 8 bases. The J segment lost 1 base and the V segment lost 7 bases, leaving 2 bases of the junction unmatched. The CDR3 consists of 12 residues. Germline loops: CDR1 SQVTM, CDR2 ANQGSEA. CDR3 in amino acids: CSEQGDNYGYTF. In DNA form, the CDR3 reads TGCAGCGAACAGGGGGATAACTATGGCTACACCTTC.

This sequence joins TRBV28 and TRBJ1-5; D is ambiguous. V was shortened by 5 bases and J by 4 bases, with 18 bases between the two germline ends. CDR3 length: 16 amino acids. Per germline, CDR1 MDHEN and CDR2 SYDVKM. The CDR3 region is CASSLTTSGLNQPQHF. The CDR3 nucleotides are TGTGCCAGCAGTCTGACGACGTCTGGGCTAAATCAGCCCCAGCATTTT.

Comments on this clone: The same CDR3 also results from other DNA sequences found in this sample. This chain joins TRBV6-5 and TRBJ1-6; 7 bases line up with TRBD1. The trim removed 2 bases at V and 7 bases at J, leaving 5 bases unmatched. Germline CDR1 is MNHEY and CDR2 is SVGAGI. The length of the CDR3 is 15 residues. CDR3 sequence (DNA): TGTGCCAGCAGTTACAGTACAGGGGAGAATTCACCCCTCCACTTT. This encodes CASSYSTGENSPLHF.

V is TRBV5-6 and J is TRBJ2-7, with 11 bases matching TRBD2. Trimming cost V 2 bases and J 7 bases; bases outside gene matches: 5. Germline values: CDR1 SGHDT, CDR2 YYEEEE. The CDR3 sequence is 14 residues long. CDR3 nucleotide sequence: TGTGCCAGCAGCTTAACTAGCGGGAGAGTTGAGCAGTACTTC. As protein: CASSLTSGRVEQYF.

The chain links TRBV28 to TRBJ1-5; 8 bases are shared with TRBD1. The CDR3 is 17 amino acids. The junction had 12 bases not matched to a gene; V was cut back by 4 bases and J by 4 bases. The germline gives CDR1 MDHEN, CDR2 SYDVKM. The CDR3 sequence is CASSSSSTGALNQPQHF. CDR3 in DNA: TGTGCCAGCAGTTCGTCTTCGACAGGGGCGTTAAATCAGCCCCAGCATTTT.

The V gene is TRBV5-1, the J gene TRBJ2-1; TRBD2 agrees at 16 bases. The CDR3 runs to 18 residues. Germline values: CDR1 SGHRS, CDR2 YFSETQ. Trimming removed 5 bases from V and 0 bases from J; junction bases left unmatched: 5. CDR3 nucleotide sequence: TGCGCCAGCAGAACGGGACTAGCGGGGGGGAGCTCCTACAATGAGCAGTTCTTC. This translates into CASRTGLAGGSSYNEQFF.

The chain has TRBV7-3 and TRBJ2-2; 7 nucleotides align to TRBD1. This CDR3 contains 14 residues. The germline V gene has CDR1 SGHTA and CDR2 FQGTGA. J gave up 6 bases and V 6 bases, and 7 bases lay outside the gene matches. The CDR3 DNA follows: TGTGCCAGCAGACCAGGGGGTACCGCCGGGGAGCTGTTTTTT. Translation: CASRPGGTAGELFF.

This clone has a handful of counts. The chain recombines TRBV28 with TRBJ1-5; D might be TRBD1 (5 bases). The CDR3 runs to 13 residues. Looked up from germline, CDR1 is MDHEN and CDR2 is SYDVKM. The V and J ends lost 6 bases and 5 bases respectively, with 11 bases between them. The CDR3 bases are TGTGCCAGCAGACAGGACCGGTATCAGCCCCAGCATTTT. This codes for CASRQDRYQPQHF.

The V call is TRBV7-6, the J call TRBJ2-1, with D unclear. Trimming cost V 5 bases and J 3 bases, with 5 bases left between them. The CDR3 extends over 12 amino acids. CDR1 is SGHVS, CDR2 FNYEAQ, per germline. The CDR3 loop is CASSDNYNEQFF. Here the CDR3 DNA reads TGTGCCAGCAGCGACAACTACAATGAGCAGTTCTTC.

This clone was seen only once. The chain couples TRBV28 to TRBJ1-2; D possibly corresponds to TRBD1 (5 bases). The germline gives CDR1 MDHEN, CDR2 SYDVKM. The CDR3 runs to 15 residues. V lost 1 base and J lost 4, with 13 bases in between. As DNA, the CDR3 is TGTGCCAGCAGTTTATTGCAGGGATTGGGCTATGGCTACACCTTC. It specifies CASSLLQGLGYGYTF.

The chain joins TRBV5-1 to TRBJ2-5; D might be TRBD1 (5 bases). Germline CDR1 reads SGHRS; CDR2 reads YFSETQ. V was pared by 0 bases and J by 4 bases, with 13 bases between. This CDR3 is 15 amino acids long. In DNA form, the CDR3 reads TGCGCCAGCAGCTTGGCAGTGGGGCTTGGAGAGACCCAGTACTTC. As protein: CASSLAVGLGETQYF.

V and J are TRBV2 and TRBJ2-7; possibly TRBD2 for D (6 bases). The CDR3 is made up of 14 amino acids. In germline, CDR1 is SNHLY, CDR2 FYNNEI. The V gene lost 6 bases and the J gene lost 4 bases, with 16 bases spanning the gap. CDR3 amino acids: CASRAGSHIYEQYF. The CDR3 bases are TGTGCCAGCAGGGCCGGGAGCCACATTTACGAGCAGTACTTC.

V usage is TRBV6-5 and J usage is TRBJ1-2; weak D call: TRBD1 (6 bases). The CDR3 has 14 residues. V lost 2 bases and J lost 3, with 10 bases in between. CDR1 is MNHEY, CDR2 SVGAGI, per germline. The CDR3 loop is CASSYPGEHYGYTF. The CDR3 nucleotides are TGTGCCAGCAGTTACCCAGGGGAGCACTATGGCTACACCTTC.